The clone carrying this TCR beta chain has a count of ten or more. Its antigen remains unknown. Amplification targeted TCR beta CDR3 regions from RNA transcripts. An initial round of RT-PCR targeting the TCR CDR3 relied on the HTBI primer set. TCRdb reprocessed the multiplex PCR reads with MiXCR, giving one entry per CDR3 protein. The sample yields hundreds of thousands of distinct CDR3 sequences, over 35% seen once. This record belongs to a study of T cells in Graves' hyperthyroidism and ophthalmopathy. Whole-study context: Before any treatment, at initial diagnosis, peripheral blood was collected.

General study results and limits: Researchers report that a 13 V-J model separated ophthalmopathy from stable hyperthyroidism. Median prediction lead before ophthalmopathy onset was 6 to 8 months with the model.

Diagnoses used clinical symptoms, serum thyroxine and TRAb, thyroid ultrasound and orbital computed tomography. Source material: blood. This clonotype was obtained from a man aged 18 to 35 with Graves' hyperthyroidism.

The CDR3 is CASGQGEGQPQHF. CDR3 in DNA: TGTGCCAGCGGACAGGGGGAAGGTCAGCCCCAGCATTTT. The chain links TRBV2 to TRBJ1-5, with 10 bases that match TRBD1. Germline V gene sequence: CDR1 SNHLY, CDR2 FYNNEI. Unmatched junction bases numbered 4, after V lost 8 bases and J lost 6 bases. The CDR3 extends over 13 amino acids.